Included here is one T cell receptor (beta chain) sequence, with context. Its matching antigen is unknown. This entry comes from a study of T cell repertoires in cytomegalovirus infection. The overall study: CMV infection together with matching HLA type was indicated by public TCR beta signatures.

TCRdb passed the reads through MiXCR, listing each CDR3 protein once. Of a few hundred thousand distinct CDR3 sequences in the sample, approximately 13% were seen once. Study results and caveats: The ex vivo response was dominated by HLA-C-restricted CMV-specific TCR beta clonotypes. Pooled public TCR beta family frequency picked out CMV carriers with the relevant HLA.

This CDR3 is 17 amino acids long. Germline V gene sequence: CDR1 MRHNA, CDR2 SNTAGT. Trimming took off 3 bases at V and 10 bases at J, with 24 bases between the two ends. The rearrangement links TRBV6-4 to TRBJ2-2; D gene unclear. The receptor was isolated from a human donor in good health (CMV status not recorded). Some clones in this sample may be carry-over from other donors' samples. Input material: PBMCs. Here the CDR3 reads CASSERAATYVVEELFF. Written as DNA, the CDR3 is TGTGCCAGCAGTGAAAGGGCAGCTACGTATGTTGTCGAGGAGCTGTTTTTT.